The clone carrying this T cell receptor (beta chain) was found a few times. Germline CDR1 and CDR2: SGHRS and YFSETQ. V lost 0 bases to trimming and J lost 2 bases; unmatched junction nucleotides: 7. The CDR3 has 17 residues. This entry is derived from a study of T-cell memory formation after mild COVID-19. From the 5' RACE reads, TCRdb called clonotypes with MiXCR, one entry per CDR3 protein. The sample yields roughly 110,000 distinct CDR3 sequences, about a sixth seen once. The origin of this receptor is an adult woman who had mild COVID-19 (a few samples of this study predate the infection). Cell type and time point are not known. The sample consisted of PBMCs or a T cell subset sorted from them (not recorded which). The chain recombines TRBV5-1 with TRBJ2-7, with 11 bases fitting TRBD2. The CDR3: CASSLEMGLAAPYEQYF. DNA for the CDR3: TGCGCCAGCAGCTTGGAGATGGGACTAGCGGCCCCCTACGAGCAGTACTTC.